This T cell receptor beta chain stems from a study of shared clonotypes between healthy human individuals. Libraries were prepared by immunoSEQ multiplex PCR; TCRdb keeps only in-frame clonotypes and omits some of them. Of some 1,600,000 clones listed, under 99% are singletons. V lost 5 bases and J lost 5, with 22 bases in between. This CDR3 has 16 residues. Germline CDR1 SGHAT, CDR2 FQNNGV. Sequencing was done on a sample of naive CD4+ T cells sorted from blood. Subset described: CD45RA+ positively selected. The source of this sequence is a man between 25 and 39 years old in good health. This chain joins TRBV11-2 and TRBJ2-7; TRBD2 is a possible D gene (5 bases). The CDR3 region has the DNA TGTGCCAGCAGCCCTAACCCCCCACTAGTGGACCACGAGCAGTACTTC. This gives the protein CASSPNPPLVDHEQYF. Using reference TRBV11-2 and TRBJ2-7 for the parts outside the CDR3, the full variable domain is EAGVAQSPRYKIIEKRQSVAFWCNPISGHATLYWYQQILGQGPKLLIQFQNNGVVDDSQLPKDRFSAERLKGVDSTLKIQPAKLEDSAVYLCASSPNPPLVDHEQYFGPGTRLTVT.